The rows below give T cell receptor beta chains drawn from one sample of a study of human T cells and chemical hapten exposure. TCRdb reanalysed the RACE reads using MiXCR and keeps one entry per CDR3 protein. This sample has tens of thousands of distinct CDR3 sequences, with approximately 10% found just once. Here the sequenced sample was whole blood, taken in connection with sensitization to the hapten diphenylcyclopropenone (DPC). The receptors come from a woman in her 50s with alopecia areata. Some clones in this sample may be carry-over from other donors' samples. CDR3s leave out the opening cysteine and the closing phenylalanine or tryptophan.

j_call,v_call,cdr3_aa
TRBJ2-2,TRBV10-2,ASSDLIGSSSRELF
TRBJ1-2,TRBV5-1,ASSLEGRANYGYT
TRBJ1-1,TRBV7-8,ASRSRGEAF
TRBJ2-7,TRBV20-1,SARVDGYEQY
TRBJ2-5,TRBV28,ASTQTGTPETQY
TRBJ2-1,TRBV3-1,ASSQDRYPQGLLRNEQF
TRBJ2-3,TRBV20-1,SARAGVSAQY
TRBJ2-5,TRBV15,ATSRRGQGQETQY
TRBJ2-7,TRBV18,ASPGQEVYEQY
TRBJ2-3,TRBV7-2,ASSLVVRNSDTQY
TRBJ1-1,TRBV6-4,ANDRGPYAF
TRBJ2-2,TRBV6-4,ASSDGRATGELF
TRBJ1-2,TRBV20-1,SASEGRGMDGYT
TRBJ2-7,TRBV7-6,ASSIAGGQQQY
TRBJ1-1,TRBV12-3/TRBV12-4,ASSRKQGGSNTEAF
TRBJ2-7,TRBV6-2/TRBV6-3,ASSLDWNYEQY
TRBJ2-3,TRBV2,ASSVNAPTDTQY
TRBJ2-7,TRBV29-1,SVSSGRSYEQY
TRBJ1-1,TRBV20-1,SAPSSRTQNPEAF
TRBJ2-2,TRBV5-1,ASSLLGARTGELF
TRBJ2-1,TRBV20-1,SARDPGRGRGNEQF
TRBJ2-6,TRBV3-1,ASSTDSSGANVLT
TRBJ2-3,TRBV27,ATSSHTDTQY
TRBJ1-2,TRBV7-2,ASSLNSVNYGYT
TRBJ2-3,TRBV5-1,ASRSLAGDRTDTQY
TRBJ2-4,TRBV5-1,ASSLGVGGDGKNIQY
TRBJ2-1,TRBV7-6,VSSLSWASSGRMYNEQF
TRBJ1-4,TRBV19,ASTRDPSGGLF
TRBJ1-1,TRBV2,ASSEDGTNTEAF
TRBJ2-7,TRBV6-6,ASSYRFAYEQY
TRBJ2-7,TRBV6-6,ASSTLGDTKVEQY
TRBJ1-1,TRBV9,ASSVGRNTEAF
TRBJ1-1,TRBV7-8,ASSLRRNTEAF
TRBJ1-6,TRBV12-3/TRBV12-4,ASKNAPVGNSPLH
TRBJ2-3,TRBV2,ASSVAGTDTQY
TRBJ2-3,TRBV12-3/TRBV12-4,ASSFMSDTQY
TRBJ2-5,TRBV29-1,SVDWRVKETQY
TRBJ2-7,TRBV7-9,ASSASGRAGEQY
TRBJ1-2,TRBV20-1,SAADGIKLYGYT
TRBJ2-5,TRBV2,ASGLHGDVAETQY
TRBJ2-3,TRBV7-2,ASSSPTSGRADTQY
TRBJ1-2,TRBV29-1,SVAETANYGYT